This T cell receptor (beta chain) derives from a study of blood T cell repertoires in COVID-19. TCRdb's copy holds only in-frame clones and misses some; the assay was immunoSEQ multiplex PCR. Among 150,000 to 180,000 clones, approximately 82% were seen once, and the ten largest hold 9% to 10%. The germline V gene has CDR1 MNHEY and CDR2 SVGEGT. J gave up 9 bases and V 2 bases, and 10 bases lay outside the gene matches. The CDR3 totals 15 residues. This clone occurred a few times. Sequencing used peripheral blood. The source is a woman aged 45-59 years with acute or convalescent COVID-19. V is TRBV6-2 or TRBV6-3 and J is TRBJ2-1; 7 nucleotides line up with TRBD1. CDR3 sequence: CASSYTTTGPGEQFF. CDR3 DNA sequence: TGTGCCAGCAGTTACACCACGACAGGGCCGGGTGAGCAGTTCTTC.